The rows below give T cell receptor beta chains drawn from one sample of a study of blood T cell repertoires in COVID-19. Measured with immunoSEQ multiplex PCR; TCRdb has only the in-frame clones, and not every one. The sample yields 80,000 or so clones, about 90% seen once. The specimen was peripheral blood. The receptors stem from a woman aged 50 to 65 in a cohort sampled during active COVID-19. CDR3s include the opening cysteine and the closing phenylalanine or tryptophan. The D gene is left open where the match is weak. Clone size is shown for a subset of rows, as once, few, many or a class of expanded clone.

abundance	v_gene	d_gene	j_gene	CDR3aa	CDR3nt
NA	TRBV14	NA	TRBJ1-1	CASTRHLTGAEAFF	TGTGCCAGCACCCGACATCTCACGGGGGCTGAAGCTTTCTTT
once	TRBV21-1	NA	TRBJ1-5	CASSKVEERGNQPQHF	TGTGCCAGCAGCAAAGTGGAGGAAAGGGGCAATCAGCCCCAGCATTTT
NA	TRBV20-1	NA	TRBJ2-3	CSARMMDTQYF	TGCAGTGCCAGGATGATGGATACGCAGTATTTT
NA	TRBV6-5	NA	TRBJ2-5	CASSYRVGGPGETQYF	TGTGCCAGCAGTTACAGGGTCGGTGGACCGGGGGAGACCCAGTACTTC
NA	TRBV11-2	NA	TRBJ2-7	CASSLGSISQGNYEQYF	TGTGCCAGCAGCCTGGGGTCCATCTCTCAGGGCAATTACGAGCAGTACTTC
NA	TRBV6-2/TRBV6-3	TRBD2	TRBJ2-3	CASSYPGLAGGRSDTQYF	TGTGCCAGCAGTTACCCGGGACTAGCGGGAGGGAGGTCAGATACGCAGTATTTT
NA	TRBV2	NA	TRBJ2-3	CASRRERRLRAITDTQYF	TGTGCCAGCAGGAGGGAAAGGCGGCTTAGAGCGATCACAGATACGCAGTATTTT
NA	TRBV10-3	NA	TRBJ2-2	CAISDLETGELFF	TGTGCCATCAGTGACTTGGAGACCGGGGAGCTGTTTTTT
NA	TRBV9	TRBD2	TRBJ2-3	CASSPGLGGPYTQYF	TGTGCCAGCAGCCCGGGACTAGGAGGGCCTTATACGCAGTATTTT
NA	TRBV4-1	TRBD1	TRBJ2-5	CASSHYPTRGQNGYETQYF	TGCGCCAGCAGCCACTACCCTACCAGGGGGCAGAATGGATATGAGACCCAGTACTTC
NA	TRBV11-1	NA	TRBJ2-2	CASSLRVANTGELFF	TGTGCCAGCAGCTTACGTGTCGCGAACACCGGGGAGCTGTTTTTT
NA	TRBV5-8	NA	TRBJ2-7	CASSLVTGLEQYF	TGTGCCAGCAGCTTGGTTACGGGTCTAGAGCAGTACTTC
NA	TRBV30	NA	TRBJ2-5	CAWTRDTPGETQYF	TGTGCCTGGACCAGGGACACCCCGGGGGAGACCCAGTACTTC
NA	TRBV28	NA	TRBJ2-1	CASSSPAGAGYEQFF	TGTGCCAGCAGTTCTCCTGCAGGGGCCGGGTATGAGCAGTTCTTC
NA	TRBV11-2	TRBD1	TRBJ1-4	CASSLEQGATTNEKLFF	TGTGCCAGCAGCTTAGAACAGGGGGCCACGACTAATGAAAAACTGTTTTTT
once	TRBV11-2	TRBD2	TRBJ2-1	CASSSPGLAHYNEQFF	TGTGCCAGCAGTTCGCCGGGACTAGCTCACTACAATGAGCAGTTCTTC
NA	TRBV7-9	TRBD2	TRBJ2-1	CASSPAGPYNEQFF	TGTGCCAGCAGTCCAGCGGGACCCTACAATGAGCAGTTCTTC
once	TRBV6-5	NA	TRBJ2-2	CASSYEGGGYTGELFF	TGTGCCAGCAGTTACGAGGGAGGGGGATACACCGGGGAGCTGTTTTTT
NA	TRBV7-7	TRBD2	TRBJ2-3	CASSLGTSGGLDTQYF	TGTGCCAGCAGCTTAGGGACTAGCGGGGGGCTGGATACGCAGTATTTT
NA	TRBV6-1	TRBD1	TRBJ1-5	CASSEAERGHQPQHF	TGTGCCAGCAGTGAAGCGGAGAGGGGGCATCAGCCCCAGCATTTT
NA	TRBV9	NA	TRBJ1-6	CASSVGGRDSPLHF	TGTGCCAGCAGCGTAGGGGGGAGGGATTCACCCCTCCACTTT
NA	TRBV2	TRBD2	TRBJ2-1	CASRGGTGLANNEQFF	TGTGCCAGCAGGGGGGGGACGGGTTTAGCTAACAATGAGCAGTTCTTC
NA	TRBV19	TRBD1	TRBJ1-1	CASLDRGGVNTEAFF	TGTGCCAGTCTCGACAGGGGAGGCGTGAACACTGAAGCTTTCTTT
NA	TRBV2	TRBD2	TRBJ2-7	CASTAGTRGGEQYF	TGTGCCAGCACCGCCGGGACTAGGGGCGGGGAGCAGTACTTC
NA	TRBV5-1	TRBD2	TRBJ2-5	CASRGEETQYF	TGCGCCAGCCGGGGGGAAGAGACCCAGTACTTC
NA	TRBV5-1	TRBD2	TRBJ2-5	CASSPSGNGETQYF	TGCGCCAGCAGCCCTAGCGGGAATGGTGAGACCCAGTACTTC
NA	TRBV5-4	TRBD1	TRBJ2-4	CASSPAGGGENIQYF	TGTGCCAGCAGCCCAGCAGGGGGCGGGGAAAACATTCAGTACTTC
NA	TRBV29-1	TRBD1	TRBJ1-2	CSVEWSPGQGTNYGYTF	TGCAGCGTTGAATGGTCCCCGGGACAGGGGACTAACTATGGCTACACCTTC
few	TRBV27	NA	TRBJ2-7	CASSFGQGTYEQYF	TGTGCCAGCAGTTTCGGGCAGGGAACCTACGAGCAGTACTTC
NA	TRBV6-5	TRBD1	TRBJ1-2	CASRSDRVENGYTF	TGTGCCAGCAGATCAGACAGGGTCGAAAATGGCTACACCTTC
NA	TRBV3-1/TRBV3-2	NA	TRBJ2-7	CASSRTSEQYF	TGTGCCAGCAGCCGTACGAGCGAGCAGTACTTC
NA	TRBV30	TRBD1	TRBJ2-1	CAWSYRGQNEQFF	TGTGCCTGGAGTTACAGGGGGCAGAATGAGCAGTTCTTC
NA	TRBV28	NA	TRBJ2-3	CASSGGRVTDTQYF	TGTGCCAGCAGCGGGGGGCGCGTCACAGATACGCAGTATTTT
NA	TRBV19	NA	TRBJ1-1	CASSTFGVKAFF	TGTGCCAGTAGTACTTTTGGAGTCAAAGCTTTCTTT
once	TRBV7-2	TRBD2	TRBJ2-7	CASSPAPGGGSYEQYF	TGTGCCAGCAGCCCCGCCCCGGGAGGCGGGAGTTACGAGCAGTACTTC
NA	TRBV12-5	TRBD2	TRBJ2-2	CASDSAGGPNTGELFF	TGTGCTAGTGACTCCGCGGGAGGGCCGAACACCGGGGAGCTGTTTTTT
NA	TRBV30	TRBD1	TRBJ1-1	CAWSAKTGSFF	TGTGCCTGGAGTGCCAAGACAGGGTCTTTCTTT
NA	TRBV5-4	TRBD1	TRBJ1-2	CASSSALGGGQGSYGYTF	TGTGCCAGCAGCTCGGCACTTGGGGGGGGACAGGGCTCTTATGGCTACACCTTC
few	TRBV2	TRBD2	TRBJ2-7	CASTLAGVSYEQYF	TGTGCCAGCACATTAGCGGGCGTATCCTACGAGCAGTACTTC
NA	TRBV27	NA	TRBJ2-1	CASSSLLAGSYNEQFF	TGTGCCAGCAGTTCCTTGCTGGCGGGCTCCTACAATGAGCAGTTCTTC
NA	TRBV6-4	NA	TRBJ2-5	CASSPSVQYF	TGTGCCAGCAGCCCCTCCGTCCAGTACTTC
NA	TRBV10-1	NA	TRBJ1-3	CASSEDTSGNTIYF	TGCGCCAGCAGTGAAGACACCTCTGGAAACACCATATATTTT